The present entry profiles one T cell receptor (beta chain) with its context. The source of the sample is a study of blood T cell repertoires in COVID-19. Looking at the study overall: Acute-phase and convalescent COVID-19 samples originated in the United States, Italy and Spain.

This CDR3 has 15 amino acids. Per germline, CDR1 MNHEY and CDR2 SMNVEV (reference sequence). Losses at the gene ends were 8 bases for V and 3 bases for J; bases not matched to a gene: 13. As originally analysed: Nucleated cell counts were estimated from reference gene primer amplification. Clones were sequenced by immunoSEQ multiplex PCR, and TCRdb holds only the in-frame ones, with some missing. The DNA was the basis for D and trimming; V, J and clone size are from that table. The sample includes over 25,000 clones, 87% of them seen just once. The clonotype originates from a human donor in a cohort sampled during active COVID-19. The donor label of this sample is uncertain. The gene calls are TRBV27 and TRBJ2-7; 7 bases are shared with TRBD2. The sequenced sample consisted of peripheral blood. The CDR3 region is CASRLKGTNDYEQYF. CDR3 coding DNA: TGTGCCAGCCGACTTAAAGGGACTAACGACTACGAGCAGTACTTC.